The present T cell receptor (beta chain) was sequenced within a study of T-cell memory formation after mild COVID-19. Study details: The two donors had largely donor-specific TCR clusters. General study points: In pre-infection memory, a portion of responding clones appeared, which suggested that cross-reactive memory joined. Contracting CD4+ clones were located mainly in CM and EM, and CD8+ clones in EMRA. Among clones contracting day 15 to 85, CD4/CD8 was balanced, whereas later expanders leaned CD4+.

The CDR3 sequence is 15 residues long. V lost 3 bases and J lost 2, with 13 bases in between. Per germline, CDR1 LGHNA and CDR2 YSLEER. MiXCR, applied by TCRdb to the 5' RACE reads, yields one record per CDR3 protein. The data show over 60,000 distinct CDR3 sequences, approximately 16% seen once. Concerning this clonotype itself: What it binds is unknown.

This chain connects TRBV4-3 to TRBJ1-1, with TRBD1 as a possible D gene (5 bases). The sequenced sample was PBMCs or a T cell subset sorted from them (not recorded which). The clonotype comes from an adult woman who had mild COVID-19 (a few samples of this study predate the infection). Cell type and time point are not known. CDR3 DNA sequence: TGCGCCAGCAGCCATAGACGGGGGATCAACACTGAAGCTTTCTTT. Amino acid sequence: CASSHRRGINTEAFF.